Below are 17 T cell receptor beta chains sequenced from a single sample in a study of control samples from healthy donors and cancer patients. Assay used: immunoSEQ multiplex PCR; TCRdb lists only in-frame clones, some missing. This sample yields approximately 150,000 clones, of which 90% to 95% are seen a single time; under 15% belongs to the top ten. The specimen was blood. Receptors were obtained from a man aged 40-49 years in good health.

The rearrangement links TRBV6-5 to TRBJ1-2; D might be TRBD1 (6 bases). V lost 8 bases and J lost 2, with 12 bases in between. Germline V gives CDR1 MNHEY, CDR2 SVGAGI. The CDR3 loop spans 13 amino acids. CDR3 region: CASERTANYGYTF. In DNA, the CDR3 is TGTGCCAGCGAAAGGACAGCAAACTATGGCTACACCTTC.

V is TRBV7-3 and J is TRBJ2-2; 12 bases fit TRBD1. The germline V gene encodes CDR1 SGHTA and CDR2 FQGTGA. V shed 6 bases and J 6 bases; nucleotides not matched to a gene: 8. There are 16 residues in the CDR3. The CDR3, as DNA: TGTGCCAGCAGTCAAACCGGGACAGGGGGCTCCGGGGAGCTGTTTTTT. Residues: CASSQTGTGGSGELFF.

This chain links TRBV2 with TRBJ2-2; no clear D gene. Trimming left V 9 bases short and J 3 bases short, with 17 bases between. CDR3 size: 15 residues. CDR1 and CDR2 (germline): SNHLY, FYNNEI. The CDR3 sequence: CARGLGRWDTGELFF. The CDR3, as DNA: TGTGCCAGGGGTCTTGGGCGATGGGACACCGGGGAGCTGTTTTTT.

The sample holds one count of this clone. The chain employs TRBV3-1 (or the pseudogene TRBV3-2) and TRBJ2-3; weak D call: TRBD2 (5 bases). The CDR3 runs to 14 residues. CDR1 is LGHDT and CDR2 is YNNKEL in the germline V gene (reference sequence). The V end lost 5 bases, the J end lost 4 bases, and 13 bases lay between the germline ends. CDR3 sequence: CASSSDLGADTQYF. CDR3 nucleotide sequence: TGTGCCAGCAGCTCAGATCTCGGGGCAGATACGCAGTATTTT.

The chain combines TRBV5-5 with TRBJ1-2, with 10 bases lining up with TRBD1. CDR3 size: 14 residues. V was clipped by 5 bases and J by 7 bases; unmatched bases: 8. CDR1 and CDR2 from the germline V gene are SGHKS and YYEKEE (reference sequence). In DNA form, the CDR3 reads TGTGCCAGCAGATCTGGACAGGGGGTTGGTGGCTACACCTTC. Amino acids: CASRSGQGVGGYTF.

The rearrangement uses TRBV25-1 and TRBJ1-6; 11 nucleotides align to TRBD1. Germline V gives CDR1 MGHDK, CDR2 SYGVNS. CDR3 length: 16 amino acids. Trimming took 1 base from V and 9 from J; bases not matched to a gene: 5. CDR3 residues: CASSESSGQGGSPLHF. CDR3 sequence (DNA): TGTGCCAGCAGTGAATCATCGGGACAGGGGGGTTCACCCCTCCACTTT.

The V and J genes are TRBV27 and TRBJ1-6, with D hard to call. Trimming shortened V by 5 bases and J by 0 bases, and 8 bases separated the two germline ends. The CDR3 consists of 15 residues. Germline CDR1 is MNHEY and CDR2 is SMNVEV (reference sequence). In DNA form, the CDR3 reads TGTGCCAGCAGTATAAGAAGCTCCTATAATTCACCCCTCCACTTT. Its translation is CASSIRSSYNSPLHF.

This chain joins TRBV9 and TRBJ1-6, with D unclear. The CDR3 length is 13 residues. Germline V gene lookup returns CDR1 SGDLS and CDR2 YYNGEE. Trimming left V 2 bases short and J 10 bases short, with 10 bases between. In DNA form, the CDR3 reads TGTGCCAGCAGCGTGAAGTCGGGCTCACCCCTCCACTTT. It yields the protein CASSVKSGSPLHF.

The rearrangement joins TRBV29-1 to TRBJ2-7; 8 bases match TRBD1. Germline trimming cut 6 bases from V and 0 bases from J; bases unmatched to any gene: 13. CDR3 length: 16 residues. Germline CDR1 and CDR2: SQVTM and ANQGSEA. Here the CDR3 DNA reads TGCAGCGTCAAAGGGGCAGGGGGCCTCACCTCCTACGAGCAGTACTTC. It specifies CSVKGAGGLTSYEQYF.

The V call is TRBV6-5, the J call TRBJ1-2, with 7 bases matching TRBD1. In germline, CDR1 is MNHEY, CDR2 SVGAGI. After removal of 6 bases from V and 8 bases from J, the junction contained 9 bases not matched to a gene. There are 13 residues in the CDR3. CDR3 protein: CASSPYRGEGYTF. In DNA form, the CDR3 reads TGTGCCAGCAGCCCCTACAGGGGTGAGGGCTACACCTTC.

CDR3 residues: CASRNSGGYEQYF. The DNA of the CDR3 is TGTGCCAGCAGAAATAGCGGGGGCTACGAGCAGTACTTC. V usage is TRBV7-8 and J usage is TRBJ2-7, with 9 bases aligning to TRBD2. Trimming removed 6 bases from V and 3 bases from J; junction bases left unmatched: 3. CDR1 and CDR2 (germline): SGHVS, FQNEAQ. This CDR3 is built from 13 residues.

The J gene is TRBJ2-3, the V gene TRBV11-2; D unclear. V gave up 3 bases and J gave up 3 bases, with 10 bases separating them. The CDR3 has 14 residues. CDR1 is SGHAT and CDR2 is FQNNGV in the germline V gene. CDR3: CASSFLGMTDTQYF. The CDR3 DNA reads TGTGCCAGCAGCTTTTTAGGAATGACAGATACGCAGTATTTT.

This clone was detected once. J is TRBJ1-1 and V is TRBV7-3; D is unresolved. The CDR3 is made up of 14 amino acids. The germline V gene encodes CDR1 SGHTA and CDR2 FQGTGA. Trimming stripped 5 bases from V and 6 bases from J, with 16 bases between. The CDR3 DNA sequence: TGTGCCAGCAGCCCAACAGCGTCAAGGGCTGAAGCTTTCTTT. This codes for CASSPTASRAEAFF.

The chain uses TRBV24-1 and TRBJ2-3; 10 bases agree with TRBD2. Germline V CDR1 and CDR2: KGHDR, SFDVKD. This CDR3 has 15 amino acids. Trimming cost V 9 bases and J 4 bases; bases outside gene matches: 9. The CDR3 nucleotides are TGTGCCACCGAGCCCAGCGGGGGGGGCGCAGATACGCAGTATTTT. Residues: CATEPSGGGADTQYF.

The V gene is TRBV12-3 or TRBV12-4, the J gene TRBJ1-5; perhaps TRBD1 as D (6 bases). Trimming took 6 bases from V and 5 from J, leaving 11 bases between them. CDR3 length: 13 residues. CDR3 protein: CASRLGGYQPQHF. The CDR3 bases are TGTGCCAGCAGGTTGGGGGGCTATCAGCCCCAGCATTTT.

This clone was found once. The chain recombines TRBV2 with TRBJ2-7; D tentatively fits TRBD1 or TRBD2 (5 bases each). CDR3 size: 14 residues. Per germline, CDR1 SNHLY and CDR2 FYNNEI. The V end lost 10 bases, the J end lost 0 bases, and 16 bases lay between the germline ends. The CDR3 is CATSRGPSSYEQYF. The CDR3 DNA is TGTGCCACCTCCCGGGGCCCCAGCTCCTACGAGCAGTACTTC.

V is TRBV2 and J is TRBJ1-2; 10 nucleotides agree with TRBD1. The V and J ends lost 5 bases and 3 bases, in that order; junction bases with no gene match: 6. The CDR3 contains 15 residues. Per germline, CDR1 SNHLY and CDR2 FYNNEI. The CDR3 sequence: CASSTGQGWDYGYTF. CDR3 nucleotide sequence: TGTGCCAGCAGTACGGGACAGGGGTGGGACTATGGCTACACCTTC.